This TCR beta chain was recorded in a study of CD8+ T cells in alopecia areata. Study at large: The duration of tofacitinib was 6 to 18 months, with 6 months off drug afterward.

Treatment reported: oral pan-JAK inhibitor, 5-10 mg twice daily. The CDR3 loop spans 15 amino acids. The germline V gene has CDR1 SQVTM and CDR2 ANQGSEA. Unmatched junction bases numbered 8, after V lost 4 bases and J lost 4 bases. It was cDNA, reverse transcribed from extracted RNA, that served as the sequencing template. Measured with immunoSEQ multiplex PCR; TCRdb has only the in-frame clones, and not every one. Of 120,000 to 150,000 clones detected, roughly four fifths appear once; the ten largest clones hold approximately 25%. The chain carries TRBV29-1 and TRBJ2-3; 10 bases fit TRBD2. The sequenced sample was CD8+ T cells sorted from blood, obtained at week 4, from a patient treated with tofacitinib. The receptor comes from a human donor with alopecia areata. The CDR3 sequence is CSVVRSGGAADTQYF. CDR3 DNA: TGCAGCGTTGTACGCAGCGGGGGGGCTGCAGATACGCAGTATTTT.